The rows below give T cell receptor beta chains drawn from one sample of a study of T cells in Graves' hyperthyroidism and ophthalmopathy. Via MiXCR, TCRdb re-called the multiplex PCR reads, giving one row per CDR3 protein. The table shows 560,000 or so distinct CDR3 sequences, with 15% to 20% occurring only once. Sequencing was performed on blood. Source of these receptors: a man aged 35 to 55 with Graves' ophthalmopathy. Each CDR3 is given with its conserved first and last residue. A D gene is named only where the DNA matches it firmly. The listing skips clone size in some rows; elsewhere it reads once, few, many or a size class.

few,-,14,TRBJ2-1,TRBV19,TGTGCCAGTAGTACGGGACTGCCTGACAATGAGCAGTTCTTC,CASSTGLPDNEQFF
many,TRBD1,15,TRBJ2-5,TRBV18,TGTGCCAGCTCACCCCCAACAGGGGCGAGGGAGACCCAGTACTTC,CASSPPTGARETQYF
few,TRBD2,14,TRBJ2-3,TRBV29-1,TGCAGCGTCGGAAATAGCGGGGGGAGGGATACGCAGTATTTT,CSVGNSGGRDTQYF
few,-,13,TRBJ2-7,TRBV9,TGTGCCAGCAGCCTAACTTGGGGAAGCGAGCAGTACTTC,CASSLTWGSEQYF
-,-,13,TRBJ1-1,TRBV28,TGTGCCAGCATGTCATCCATTAGCACTGAAGCTTTCTTT,CASMSSISTEAFF
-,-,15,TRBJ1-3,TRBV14,TGTGCCAGCTCTAACCGACAGATCTCTGGAAACACCATATATTTT,CASSNRQISGNTIYF
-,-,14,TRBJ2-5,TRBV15,TGTGCCACCAGCCCGATCCGAGACCAAGAGACCCAGTACTTC,CATSPIRDQETQYF
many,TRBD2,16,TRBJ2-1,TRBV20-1,TGCAGTGCTCAGAAGTGGGGGACTAGCAGCTACAATGAGCAGTTCTTC,CSAQKWGTSSYNEQFF
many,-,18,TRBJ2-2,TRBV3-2,TGTGCCAGCAGCCAAGTGCCAAGCGGGAGGGATAACACCGGGGAGCTGTTTTTT,CASSQVPSGRDNTGELFF
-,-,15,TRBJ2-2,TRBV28,TGTGCCAGCAGTCTTGGACGGGGGGCCCCCGGGGAGCTGTTTTTT,CASSLGRGAPGELFF
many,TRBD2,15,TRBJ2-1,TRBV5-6,TGTGCCAGCAGAGAGGGACTAGCGGGGTACAATGAGCAGTTCTTC,CASREGLAGYNEQFF
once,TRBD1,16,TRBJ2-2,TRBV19,TGTGCCAGTAGGAAACCGGGACAGCTGAACACCGGGGAGCTGTTTTTT,CASRKPGQLNTGELFF
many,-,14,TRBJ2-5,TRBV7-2,TGTGCCAGCAGCTTATACCAGGACCAAGAGACCCAGTACTTC,CASSLYQDQETQYF
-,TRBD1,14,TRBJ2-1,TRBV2,TGTGCCAGCAGTGGACAGGGGGCTTACAATGAGCAGTTCTTC,CASSGQGAYNEQFF
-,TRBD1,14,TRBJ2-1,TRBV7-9,TGTGCCAGCAGCTTCGAGACAGGGAAAAATGAGCAGTTCTTC,CASSFETGKNEQFF
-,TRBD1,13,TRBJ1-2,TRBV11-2,TGTGCCAGCAGCCCAGACAGGGGTCGCGGCTACACCTTC,CASSPDRGRGYTF
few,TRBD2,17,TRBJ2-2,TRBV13,TGTGCCAGCAGCATCGCCCTTACGGGGGGGCTGGACGGGGAGCTGTTTTTT,CASSIALTGGLDGELFF
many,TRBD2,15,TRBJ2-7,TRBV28,TGTGCCAGCAGTTCCCCGGGGGGGAGCCCCTACGAGCAGTACTTC,CASSSPGGSPYEQYF
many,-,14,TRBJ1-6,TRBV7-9,TGTGCCAGCAGGCCAAGTCTAGGGGTGTCACCCCTCCACTTT,CASRPSLGVSPLHF
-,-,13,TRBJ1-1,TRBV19,TGTGCCAGTAGCTCCGACCGGGAGGCTGAAGCTTTCTTT,CASSSDREAEAFF
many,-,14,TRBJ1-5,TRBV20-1,TGCAGTGCTAGACGGCCAGGGACTTATCAGCCCCAGCATTTT,CSARRPGTYQPQHF
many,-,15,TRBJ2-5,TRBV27,TGTGCCAGCAGCCTGGGGGGCTTGTACCAAGAGACCCAGTACTTC,CASSLGGLYQETQYF
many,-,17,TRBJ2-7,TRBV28,TGTGCCAGCAACTTACGGGTGGAAAGGGCGTTGGAGACCGAGCAGTACTTC,CASNLRVERALETEQYF
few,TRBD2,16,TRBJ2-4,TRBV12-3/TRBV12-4,TGTGCCAGCAGTTTAGGTGCTAGCGGGGGTTCATACATTCAGTACTTC,CASSLGASGGSYIQYF
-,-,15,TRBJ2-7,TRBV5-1,TGCGCCAGCAGCTTGGTGTCGCTAGCTTCGGGAGAGCAGTACTTC,CASSLVSLASGEQYF
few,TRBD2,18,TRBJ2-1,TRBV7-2,TGTGCCAGCAGAGGTGTGCTAGCGGGAGATCACTCCTACAATGAGCAGTTCTTC,CASRGVLAGDHSYNEQFF
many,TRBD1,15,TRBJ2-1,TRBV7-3,TGTGCCAGCAGCTTCGGCAGGGGGCCATTCGATGAGCAGTTCTTC,CASSFGRGPFDEQFF
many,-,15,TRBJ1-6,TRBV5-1,TGCGCCAGCAGCTTGTGGGCTTCGGGAGATTCACCCCTCCACTTT,CASSLWASGDSPLHF
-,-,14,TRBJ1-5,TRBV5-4,TGTGCCAGCAGTTATGGGGGGGGTGGACAGCCCCAGCATTTT,CASSYGGGGQPQHF
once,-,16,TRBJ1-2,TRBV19,TGTGCCAGTAGTATTGCTAATCCAGAGACCAACTATGGCTACACCTTC,CASSIANPETNYGYTF
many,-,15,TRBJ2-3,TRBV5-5,TGTGCCAGCAGTCGGACACAAACTAGCACAGATACGCAGTATTTT,CASSRTQTSTDTQYF
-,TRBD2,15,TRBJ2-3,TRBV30,TGTGCCTGGAGTGGACTAGCGGGAGGGGTAGATACGCAGTATTTT,CAWSGLAGGVDTQYF
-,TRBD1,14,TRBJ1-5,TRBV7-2,TGTGCCAGCAGCGTAGGGGGCATCAATCAGCCCCAGCATTTT,CASSVGGINQPQHF
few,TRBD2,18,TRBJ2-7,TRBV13,TGTGCCAGCAGCTTAACGGCGGGAGGGCCAGAGTGGTCTTACGAGCAGTACTTC,CASSLTAGGPEWSYEQYF
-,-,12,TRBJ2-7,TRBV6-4,TGTGCCAGCAGTGACAATCTGTACGAGCAGTACTTC,CASSDNLYEQYF
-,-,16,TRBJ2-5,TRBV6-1,TGTGCCAGCAGTCCAACCCCAGGCCAACCCGGAGAGACCCAGTACTTC,CASSPTPGQPGETQYF
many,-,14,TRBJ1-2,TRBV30,TGTGCCCATATTCACGGAGGCGCTAACTATGGCTACACCTTC,CAHIHGGANYGYTF
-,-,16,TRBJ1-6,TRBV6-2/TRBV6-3,TGTGCCAGCAGGGGAGGGTCAGGGTTTTCAAGTTCACCCCTCCACTTT,CASRGGSGFSSSPLHF
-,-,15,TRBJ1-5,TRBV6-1,TGTGCCAGCAGTGAACAATCGGGCAGGGGTCAGCCCCAGCATTTT,CASSEQSGRGQPQHF
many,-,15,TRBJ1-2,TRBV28,TGTGCCAGCAGTCCCCTCTTTTGGGGGCCCTATGGCTACACCTTC,CASSPLFWGPYGYTF
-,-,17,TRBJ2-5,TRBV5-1,TGCGCCAGCAGCTCCGGGGGGGGACAGGGCGGGCAAGAGACCCAGTACTTC,CASSSGGGQGGQETQYF
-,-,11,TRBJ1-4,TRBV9,TGTGCCAGCAGCGTTTCGGGAAAACTGTTTTTT,CASSVSGKLFF
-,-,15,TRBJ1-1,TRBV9,TGTGCCAGCAGCTCTTATGACTCGGCGGTGACTGAAGCTTTCTTT,CASSSYDSAVTEAFF
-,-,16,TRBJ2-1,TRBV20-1,TGCAGTGCTAGAGTCCCGGGACTGAACCGGGGCAATGAGCAGTTCTTC,CSARVPGLNRGNEQFF
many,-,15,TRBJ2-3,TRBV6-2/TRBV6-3,TGTGCCAGCAGAAACCGGGACACCCTCACAGATACGCAGTATTTT,CASRNRDTLTDTQYF
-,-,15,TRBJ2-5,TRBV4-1,TGCGCCAGCAGCCAAGATGCGGGGTTATCAGAGACCCAGTACTTC,CASSQDAGLSETQYF
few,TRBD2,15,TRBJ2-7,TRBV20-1,TGCAGTGCTCGGACTAGCGGGAGGGCCAGGAACGAGCAGTACTTC,CSARTSGRARNEQYF
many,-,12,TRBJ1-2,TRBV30,TGTGCCTGGAGTACGGCTAACTATGGCTACACCTTC,CAWSTANYGYTF
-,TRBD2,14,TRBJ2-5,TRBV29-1,TGCAGCGGCGGGGGCGGGGGGGCCGTAAAGACCCAGTACTTC,CSGGGGGAVKTQYF
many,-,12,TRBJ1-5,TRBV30,TGTGCCTGGAGTAATAGCAATCAGCCCCAGCATTTT,CAWSNSNQPQHF
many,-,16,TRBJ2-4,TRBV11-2,TGTGCCAGCAGCTCTTATCGTGTGGGAGCCAAAAACATTCAGTACTTC,CASSSYRVGAKNIQYF
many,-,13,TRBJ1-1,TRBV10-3,TGTGCCACCCGAGACACTCTGGGCACTGAAGCTTTCTTT,CATRDTLGTEAFF
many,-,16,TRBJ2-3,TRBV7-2,TGTGCCAGCAGCTTTCAGAGGGCAAGTAGCACAGATACGCAGTATTTT,CASSFQRASSTDTQYF
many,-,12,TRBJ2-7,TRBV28,TGTGCCAGCAAGGGGGGTATCTACGAGCAGTACTTC,CASKGGIYEQYF
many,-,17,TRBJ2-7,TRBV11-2,TGTGCCAGCAGCTTACTTAGGAGGGACAGTTATTCCTACGAGCAGTACTTC,CASSLLRRDSYSYEQYF
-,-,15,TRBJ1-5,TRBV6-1,TGTGCCAGCATTGGCGGGGGAGGTGGGAATCAGCCCCAGCATTTT,CASIGGGGGNQPQHF
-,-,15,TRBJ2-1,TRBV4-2,TGTGCCAGCAGCCAAGCAAGCAATTCTAACAATGAGCAGTTCTTC,CASSQASNSNNEQFF
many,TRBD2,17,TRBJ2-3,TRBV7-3,TGTGCCAGCAGCAAAAGACTAGCGGGGGCCTCGACAGATACGCAGTATTTT,CASSKRLAGASTDTQYF
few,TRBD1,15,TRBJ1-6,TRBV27,TGTGCCAGCAGTCTACAGGGGGGTATCAATTCACCCCTCCACTTT,CASSLQGGINSPLHF
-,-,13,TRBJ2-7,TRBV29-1,TGCAGCGTTGTGGGTCAGGCGGGCTACGAGCAGTACTTC,CSVVGQAGYEQYF